These 13 T cell receptor beta chains share one sample of origin, sequenced in a study of radiotherapy plus CTLA-4 blockade in lung cancer (dated by TCRdb to 2017 to 2018). The protocol used for the library was the immunoSEQ multiplex PCR assay. Drawn from immuneACCESS, this table holds only the in-frame rearrangements with V and J called that TCRdb kept. Clones are partly lost; checked studies trace under half to an unresolved V gene and leave the rest unexplained. The sample has about 95,000 clones on record, approximately 83% of them singletons. The ten top clones hold roughly 0.85% of the sample. The sample in question was peripheral blood, obtained from a patient treated with radiotherapy plus ipilimumab. Receptor source: a human donor with non-small cell lung cancer who had stable disease on radiotherapy plus ipilimumab.

The V gene is TRBV7-6, the J gene TRBJ2-2; 11 positions match TRBD2. CDR1 is SGHVS and CDR2 is FNYEAQ in the germline V gene. The CDR3 loop spans 16 amino acids. With 2 bases clipped from V and 6 bases from J, the junction kept 5 bases outside the gene matches. In DNA, the CDR3 is TGTGCCAGCAGCTTAACCCCGGGACTAGCGGCCGGGGAGCTGTTTTTT. This sequence encodes CASSLTPGLAAGELFF.

This chain links TRBV29-1 with TRBJ2-5, with 9 bases aligning to TRBD1. This CDR3 contains 13 residues. Germline-derived CDR1 and CDR2 are SQVTM and ANQGSEA. The ends lost 7 bases at V and 4 bases at J; junction bases unmatched: 7. The CDR3 reads CSGGQGVPETQYF. In nucleotides, the CDR3 is TGCAGCGGGGGACAGGGAGTCCCAGAGACCCAGTACTTC.

The chain links TRBV30 to TRBJ2-7; TRBD2 agrees at 7 bases. This CDR3 spans 13 amino acids. Unmatched junction bases numbered 8, after V lost 0 bases and J lost 9 bases. CDR1 is GTSNPN and CDR2 is SVGIG in the germline V gene (reference sequence). CDR3 coding DNA: TGTGCCTGGAGTGTAAGCGGGGCGAGGGTGCAGTACTTC. It specifies CAWSVSGARVQYF.

In DNA form, the CDR3 reads TGTGCCAGCAGCTTAGGTTTCACAGGGGCGGTCGGTGAGCAGTTCTTC. This translates into CASSLGFTGAVGEQFF. The rearrangement links TRBV7-8 to TRBJ2-1; TRBD1 matches at 7 bases. CDR1 is SGHVS and CDR2 is FQNEAQ in the germline V gene. J gave up 9 bases and V 1 base, and 12 bases lay outside the gene matches. The CDR3 loop spans 16 amino acids.

To note about this clone: The same CDR3 also results from other DNA sequences found in this sample. The genes are TRBV28 and TRBJ1-5; D is uncertain. The CDR3 totals 12 residues. Germline V lookup: CDR1 MDHEN, CDR2 SYDVKM. The V and J ends lost 6 bases and 0 bases respectively, with 3 bases between them. The CDR3 DNA reads TGTGCCAGCAGAAGTAGCAATCAGCCCCAGCATTTT. It encodes CASRSSNQPQHF.

This chain connects TRBV9 to TRBJ2-1; the match to TRBD2 covers 11 bases. The trim removed 2 bases at V and 10 bases at J, leaving 2 bases unmatched. This CDR3 has 13 amino acids. CDR1 is SGDLS, CDR2 YYNGEE, per germline. CDR3 in amino acids: CASSVGLAGEQFF. The CDR3, as DNA: TGTGCCAGCAGCGTTGGACTAGCGGGCGAGCAGTTCTTC. The full variable domain, completed using reference TRBV9 and TRBJ2-1, is DSGVTQTPKHLITATGQRVTLRCSPRSGDLSVYWYQQSLDQGLQFLIQYYNGEERAKGNILERFSAQQFPDLHSELNLSSLELGDSALYFCASSVGLAGEQFFGPGTRLTVL.

V is TRBV30 and J is TRBJ1-3, with 9 bases that match TRBD1. The V and J ends lost 2 bases and 3 bases, in that order; junction bases with no gene match: 5. CDR1 GTSNPN and CDR2 SVGIG come from the germline V gene (reference sequence). The CDR3 contains 15 residues. CDR3 region: CAWSPGTGSGNTIYF. DNA of the CDR3: TGTGCCTGGAGTCCTGGGACAGGGAGTGGAAACACCATATATTTT.

The chain carries TRBV7-2 and TRBJ2-2; TRBD2 matches 7 bases. From germline, CDR1 is SGHTA and CDR2 FQGNSA. After removal of 7 bases from V and 2 bases from J, the junction contained 16 bases not matched to a gene. The CDR3 covers 18 residues. CDR3 residues: CASTVWPSLARNTGELFF. The CDR3 DNA is TGTGCCAGCACTGTTTGGCCGTCACTAGCGCGAAACACCGGGGAGCTGTTTTTT.

The gene calls are TRBV5-1 and TRBJ1-1; 8 nucleotides agree with TRBD1. Germline V lookup: CDR1 SGHRS, CDR2 YFSETQ. The J segment lost 5 bases and the V segment lost 0 bases, leaving 6 bases of the junction unmatched. This CDR3 contains 15 residues. The CDR3 here is CASSLVGRGLTEAFF. For the CDR3, the DNA is TGCGCCAGCAGCTTGGTGGGCAGGGGGCTTACTGAAGCTTTCTTT.

This clone appeared a single time. V usage is TRBV5-6 and J usage is TRBJ1-2, with D hard to call. V was trimmed by 4 bases and J by 4 bases, leaving 14 bases between them. This CDR3 is 14 amino acids long. Germline-derived CDR1 and CDR2 are SGHDT and YYEEEE. CDR3: CASSPGLGGYGYTF. The CDR3 DNA reads as TGTGCCAGCAGCCCCGGCCTGGGTGGCTATGGCTACACCTTC.

The rearrangement uses TRBV2 and TRBJ1-5; D call uncertain. The CDR3 consists of 12 residues. The ends were cut back, 4 bases at V and 7 bases at J, with 8 bases in the middle. CDR1 is SNHLY and CDR2 is FYNNEI in the germline V gene. The CDR3 DNA reads as TGTGCCAGCAGTGTACAAGACCAGCCCCAGCATTTT. Protein sequence: CASSVQDQPQHF.

The V and J genes are TRBV7-8 and TRBJ1-6; D uncertain. Trimming took off 2 bases at V and 9 bases at J, with 17 bases between the two ends. Germline V CDR1 and CDR2: SGHVS, FQNEAQ. There are 16 residues in the CDR3. The CDR3 spells CASSLSSGRLISPLHF. CDR3 DNA: TGTGCCAGCAGCTTATCGTCAGGACGATTAATTTCACCCCTCCACTTT.

This clone was detected only a few times. This chain uses TRBV4-1 with TRBJ2-2, with 14 nucleotides matching TRBD2. Germline V lookup: CDR1 MGHRA, CDR2 YSYEKL. The CDR3 consists of 17 residues. V was pared by 3 bases and J by 7 bases, with 7 bases of the junction left unmatched. The DNA for the CDR3 is TGCGCCAGCAGCCAGCGGACTAGCGGGAGGACACGCGGGGAGCTGTTTTTT. Translated, it gives CASSQRTSGRTRGELFF.